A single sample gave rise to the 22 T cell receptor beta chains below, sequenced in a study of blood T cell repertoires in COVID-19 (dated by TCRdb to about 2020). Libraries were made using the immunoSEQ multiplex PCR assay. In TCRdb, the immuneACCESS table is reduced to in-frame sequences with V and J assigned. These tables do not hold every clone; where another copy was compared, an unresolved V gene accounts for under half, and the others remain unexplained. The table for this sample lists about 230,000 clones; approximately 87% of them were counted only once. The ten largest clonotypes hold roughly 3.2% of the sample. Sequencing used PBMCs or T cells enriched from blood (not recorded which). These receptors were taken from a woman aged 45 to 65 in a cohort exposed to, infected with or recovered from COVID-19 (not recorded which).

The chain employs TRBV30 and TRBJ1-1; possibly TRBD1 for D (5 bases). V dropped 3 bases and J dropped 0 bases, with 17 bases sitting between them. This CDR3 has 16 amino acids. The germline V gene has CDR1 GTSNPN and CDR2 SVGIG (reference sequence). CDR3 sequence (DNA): TGTGCCTGGAGACCAACAGGCTCCTTCATGAACACTGAAGCTTTCTTT. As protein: CAWRPTGSFMNTEAFF.

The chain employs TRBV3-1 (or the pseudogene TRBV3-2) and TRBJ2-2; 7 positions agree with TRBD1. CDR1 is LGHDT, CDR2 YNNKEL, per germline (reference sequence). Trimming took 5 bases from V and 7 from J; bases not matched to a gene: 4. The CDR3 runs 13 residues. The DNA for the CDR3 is TGTGCCAGCAGCTTCAGGGACAGCGGGGAGCTGTTTTTT. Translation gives CASSFRDSGELFF.

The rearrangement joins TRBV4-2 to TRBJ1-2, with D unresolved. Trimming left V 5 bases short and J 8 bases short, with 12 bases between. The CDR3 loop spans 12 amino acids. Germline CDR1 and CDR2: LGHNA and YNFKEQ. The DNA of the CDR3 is TGTGCCAGCAGCGCAGAGGTCGGGGGCTACACCTTC. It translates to CASSAEVGGYTF.

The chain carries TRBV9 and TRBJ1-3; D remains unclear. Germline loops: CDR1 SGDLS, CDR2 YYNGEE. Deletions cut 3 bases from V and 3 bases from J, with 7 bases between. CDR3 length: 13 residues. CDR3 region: CASSDLIGNTIYF. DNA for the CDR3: TGTGCCAGCAGCGACTTGATTGGAAACACCATATATTTT.

DNA of the CDR3: TGTGCCAGCAGCCAAGATTTGGGACAGTCGAACACCGGGGAGCTGTTTTTT. The encoded protein is CASSQDLGQSNTGELFF. The chain carries TRBV4-2 and TRBJ2-2; 7 positions match TRBD1. Losses at the gene ends were 0 bases for V and 0 bases for J; bases not matched to a gene: 4. CDR3 length equals 17 residues. The germline V gene has CDR1 LGHNA and CDR2 YNFKEQ.

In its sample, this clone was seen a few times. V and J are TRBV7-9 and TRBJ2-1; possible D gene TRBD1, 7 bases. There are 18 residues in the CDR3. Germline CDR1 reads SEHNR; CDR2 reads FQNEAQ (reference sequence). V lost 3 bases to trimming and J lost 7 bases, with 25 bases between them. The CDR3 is CASSFFPPRRGRNNEQFF. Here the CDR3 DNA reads TGTGCCAGCAGCTTCTTCCCCCCTAGGAGGGGGCGGAATAATGAGCAGTTCTTC.

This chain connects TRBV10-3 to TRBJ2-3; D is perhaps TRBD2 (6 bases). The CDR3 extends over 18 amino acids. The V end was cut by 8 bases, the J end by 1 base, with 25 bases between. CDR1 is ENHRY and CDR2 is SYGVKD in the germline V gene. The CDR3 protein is CAILLTRPSASRTDTQYF. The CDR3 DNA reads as TGTGCCATCCTACTGACCCGGCCTAGCGCGTCTCGCACAGATACGCAGTATTTT.

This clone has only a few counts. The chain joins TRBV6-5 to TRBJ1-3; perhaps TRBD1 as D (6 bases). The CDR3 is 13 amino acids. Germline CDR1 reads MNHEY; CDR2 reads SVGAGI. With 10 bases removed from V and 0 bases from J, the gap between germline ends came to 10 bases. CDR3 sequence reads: CATKTGSGNTIYF. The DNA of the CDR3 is TGTGCCACCAAGACAGGCTCTGGAAACACCATATATTTT.

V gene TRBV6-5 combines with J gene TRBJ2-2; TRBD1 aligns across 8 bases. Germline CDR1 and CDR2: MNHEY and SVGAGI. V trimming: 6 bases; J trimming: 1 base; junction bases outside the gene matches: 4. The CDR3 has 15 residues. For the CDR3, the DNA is TGTGCCAGCAGGGCCAGGGGGCAGAACACCGGGGAGCTGTTTTTT. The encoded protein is CASRARGQNTGELFF.

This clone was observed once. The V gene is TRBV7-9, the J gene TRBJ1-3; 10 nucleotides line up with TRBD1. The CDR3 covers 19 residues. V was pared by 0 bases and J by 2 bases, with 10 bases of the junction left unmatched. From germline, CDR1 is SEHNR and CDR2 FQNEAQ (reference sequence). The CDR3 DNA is TGTGCCAGCAGCTTAGCGGGGACAGGGGATTATTTAACTGGAAACACCATATATTTT. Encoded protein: CASSLAGTGDYLTGNTIYF.

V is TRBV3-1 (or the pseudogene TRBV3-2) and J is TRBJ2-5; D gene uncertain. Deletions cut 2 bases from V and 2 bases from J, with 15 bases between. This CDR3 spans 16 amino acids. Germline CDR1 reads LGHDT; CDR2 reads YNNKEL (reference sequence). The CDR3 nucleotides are TGTGCCAGCAGCCAAACCAACTTTCATATTCAAGAGACCCAGTACTTC. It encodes CASSQTNFHIQETQYF.

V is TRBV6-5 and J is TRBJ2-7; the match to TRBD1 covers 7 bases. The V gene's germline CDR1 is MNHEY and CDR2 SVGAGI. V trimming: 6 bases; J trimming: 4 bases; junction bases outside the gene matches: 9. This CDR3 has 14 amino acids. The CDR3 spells CASSDDRAGYEQYF. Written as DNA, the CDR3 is TGTGCCAGCAGCGATGACAGGGCAGGTTACGAGCAGTACTTC.

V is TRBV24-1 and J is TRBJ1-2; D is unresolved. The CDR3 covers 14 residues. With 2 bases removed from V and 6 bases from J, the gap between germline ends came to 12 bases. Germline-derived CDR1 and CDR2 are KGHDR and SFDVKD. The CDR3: CATSDSGQLHGYTF. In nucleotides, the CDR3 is TGTGCCACCAGTGATTCAGGCCAATTACATGGCTACACCTTC.

CDR3 sequence: CASSFFLLDTQYF. The DNA for the CDR3 is TGTGCCAGCAGCTTTTTTCTTCTAGATACGCAGTATTTT. The chain recombines TRBV5-4 with TRBJ2-3, with no clear D. The CDR3 runs 13 residues. Germline CDR1 reads SGHNT; CDR2 reads YYREEE (reference sequence). V lost 2 bases and J lost 5, with 9 bases in between.

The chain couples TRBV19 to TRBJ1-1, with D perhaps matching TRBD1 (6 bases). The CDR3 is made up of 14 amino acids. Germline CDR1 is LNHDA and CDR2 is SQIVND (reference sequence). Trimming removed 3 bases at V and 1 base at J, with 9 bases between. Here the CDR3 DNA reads TGTGCCAGTAGTATGGGAGGGGGGAACACTGAAGCTTTCTTT. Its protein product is CASSMGGGNTEAFF.

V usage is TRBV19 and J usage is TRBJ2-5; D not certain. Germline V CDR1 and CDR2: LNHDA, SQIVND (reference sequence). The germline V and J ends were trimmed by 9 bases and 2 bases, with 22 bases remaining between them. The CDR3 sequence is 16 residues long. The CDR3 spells CASTKHNRNRQETQYF. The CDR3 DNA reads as TGTGCCAGCACTAAACATAACCGAAATCGTCAAGAGACCCAGTACTTC.

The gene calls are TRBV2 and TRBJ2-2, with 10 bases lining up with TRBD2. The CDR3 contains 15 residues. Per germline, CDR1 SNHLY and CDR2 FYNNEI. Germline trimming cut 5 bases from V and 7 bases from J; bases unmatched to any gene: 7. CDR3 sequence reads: CASSLSGGQNGELFF. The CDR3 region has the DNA TGTGCCAGCAGTCTTAGCGGGGGGCAGAACGGGGAGCTGTTTTTT.

The CDR3 nucleotides are TGTGCCAGCTCACCCGGGATGGCTAATGAAAAACTGTTTTTT. Translation gives CASSPGMANEKLFF. The V and J genes are TRBV18 and TRBJ1-4; no clear D gene. Trimming removed 3 bases from V and 3 bases from J, with 8 bases in between. The CDR3 runs 14 residues. Germline V gene sequence: CDR1 KGHSH, CDR2 LQKENI.

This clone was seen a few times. CDR3 protein: CASSTTGTNADTQYF. For the CDR3, the DNA is TGTGCCAGCAGCACAACCGGGACTAACGCAGATACGCAGTATTTT. The chain carries TRBV5-5 and TRBJ2-3, with 7 bases lining up with TRBD2. Germline V lookup: CDR1 SGHKS, CDR2 YYEKEE (reference sequence). V lost 4 bases to trimming and J lost 4 bases; unmatched junction nucleotides: 9. The CDR3 loop spans 15 amino acids.

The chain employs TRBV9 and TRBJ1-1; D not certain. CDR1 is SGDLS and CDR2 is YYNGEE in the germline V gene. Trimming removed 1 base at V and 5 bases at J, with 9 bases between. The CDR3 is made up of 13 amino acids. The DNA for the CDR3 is TGTGCCAGCAGCGTATTAAGCAGGACTGAAGCTTTCTTT. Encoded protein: CASSVLSRTEAFF.

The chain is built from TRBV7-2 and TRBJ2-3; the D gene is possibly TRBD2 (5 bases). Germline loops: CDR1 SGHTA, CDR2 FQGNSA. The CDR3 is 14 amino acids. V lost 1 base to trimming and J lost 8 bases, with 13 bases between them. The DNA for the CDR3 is TGTGCCAGCAGCTTAGGGACGGGCGGGTCTACGCAGTATTTT. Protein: CASSLGTGGSTQYF.

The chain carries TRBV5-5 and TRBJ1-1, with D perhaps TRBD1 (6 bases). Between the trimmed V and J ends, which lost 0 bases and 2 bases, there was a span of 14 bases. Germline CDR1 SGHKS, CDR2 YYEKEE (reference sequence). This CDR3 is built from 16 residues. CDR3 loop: CASSLARGQTNTEAFF. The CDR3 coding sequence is TGTGCCAGCAGCTTGGCCAGAGGACAGACTAACACTGAAGCTTTCTTT.